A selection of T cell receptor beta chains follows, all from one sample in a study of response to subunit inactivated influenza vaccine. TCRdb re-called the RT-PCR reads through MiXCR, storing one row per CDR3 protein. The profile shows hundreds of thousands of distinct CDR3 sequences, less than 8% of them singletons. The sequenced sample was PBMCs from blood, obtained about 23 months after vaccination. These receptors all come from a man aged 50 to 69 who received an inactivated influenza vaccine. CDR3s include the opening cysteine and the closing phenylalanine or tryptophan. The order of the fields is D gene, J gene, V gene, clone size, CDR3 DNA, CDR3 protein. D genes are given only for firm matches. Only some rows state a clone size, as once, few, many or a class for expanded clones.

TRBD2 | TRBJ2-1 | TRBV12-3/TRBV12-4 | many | TGTGCCAGCAGTTTAAGGGACTATTCTTACAATGAGCAGTTCTTC | CASSLRDYSYNEQFF
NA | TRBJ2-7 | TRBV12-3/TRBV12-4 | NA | TGTGCCAGCAGTTTGACATTCTACGAGCAGTACTTC | CASSLTFYEQYF
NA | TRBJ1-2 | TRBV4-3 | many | TGCGCCAGCAGCCAAGAAGTAACCTATGGCTACACCTTC | CASSQEVTYGYTF
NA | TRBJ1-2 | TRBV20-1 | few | TGCAGTGCTAGTTGGGGGGGTGTGGGATCGAGGTATGGCTACACCTTC | CSASWGGVGSRYGYTF
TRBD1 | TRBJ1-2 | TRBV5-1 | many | TGCGCCAGCAGCCCGGGACAGGGTAGCTATGGCTACACCTTC | CASSPGQGSYGYTF
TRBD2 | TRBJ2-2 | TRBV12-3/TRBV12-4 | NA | TGTGCCAGCAGCCCGAGCGGGAGTAACACCGGGGAGCTGTTTTTT | CASSPSGSNTGELFF
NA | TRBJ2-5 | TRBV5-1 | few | TGCGCCAGCAGCCGCAGCGCCTGGGGAGAGACCCAGTACTTC | CASSRSAWGETQYF
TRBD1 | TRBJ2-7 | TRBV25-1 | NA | TGTGCCAGCAGTGAATTAGGGGGACAGGGGGCCTACGAGCAGTACTTC | CASSELGGQGAYEQYF
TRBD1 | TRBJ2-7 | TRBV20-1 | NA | TGCAGTGCTAGAGACCGGGACAGGACCTACGAGCAGTACTTC | CSARDRDRTYEQYF
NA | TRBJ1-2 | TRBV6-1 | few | TGTGCCAGCAGTGGTTTCGGCTATGGCTACACCTTC | CASSGFGYGYTF
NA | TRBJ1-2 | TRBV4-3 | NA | TGCGCCAGCAGCCAGACCGGGAGCGATGGCTACACCTTC | CASSQTGSDGYTF
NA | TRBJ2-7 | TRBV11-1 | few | TGTGCCAGCAGCTTCCAGCCGGGGAGCTCCTACGAGCAGTACTTC | CASSFQPGSSYEQYF
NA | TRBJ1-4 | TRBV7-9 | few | TGTGCCAGCAGCTTCGAGGCCACTAATGAAAAACTGTTTTTT | CASSFEATNEKLFF
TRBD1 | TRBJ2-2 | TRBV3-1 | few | TGTGCCAGCAGCCGGGACAGGGGGCGAACTACCGGGGAGCTGTTTTTT | CASSRDRGRTTGELFF
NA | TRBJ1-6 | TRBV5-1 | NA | TGCGCCAGCAGCTTGGACTCGGGTTCACCCCTCCACTTT | CASSLDSGSPLHF
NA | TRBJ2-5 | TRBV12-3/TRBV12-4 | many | TGTGCCAGCAGTTTACGGGGTTCAGAGACCCAGTACTTC | CASSLRGSETQYF
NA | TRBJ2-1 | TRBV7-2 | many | TGTGCCAGCAGCTCTCTAGCGCCCCAGCGCTACAATGAGCAGTTCTTC | CASSSLAPQRYNEQFF
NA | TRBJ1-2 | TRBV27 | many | TGTGCCAGCAGCTTAACGGCGACTAACTATGGCTACACCTTC | CASSLTATNYGYTF
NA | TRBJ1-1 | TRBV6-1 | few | TGTGCCAGCAGCAGACTCTCCATGAACACTGAAGCTTTCTTT | CASSRLSMNTEAFF
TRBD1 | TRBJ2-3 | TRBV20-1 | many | TGCAGTGTTCAGGGGGATGGCACAGATACGCAGTATTTT | CSVQGDGTDTQYF
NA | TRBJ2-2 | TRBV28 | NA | TGTGCCAGCAGCCAAGAGCGGAACATGAACACCGGGGAGCTGTTTTTT | CASSQERNMNTGELFF
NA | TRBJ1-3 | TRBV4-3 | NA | TGCGCCAGCAGCCTAAGTGAGGTCTCTGGAAACACCATATATTTT | CASSLSEVSGNTIYF
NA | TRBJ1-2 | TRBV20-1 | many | TGCAGCGTCCTATTGCTCGAGAGAACTAACTATGGCTACACCTTC | CSVLLLERTNYGYTF
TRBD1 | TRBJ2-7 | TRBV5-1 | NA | TGCGCCAGCAGCCCCGGGACAGCTTTTGGCTACGAGCAGTACTTC | CASSPGTAFGYEQYF
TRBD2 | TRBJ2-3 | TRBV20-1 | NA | TGCAGTGCTAGACTAGCGGGGGCCTGGGATACGCAGTATTTT | CSARLAGAWDTQYF
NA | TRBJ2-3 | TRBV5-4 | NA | TGTGCCAGCAGGGGACCAAGTGTCACAGATACGCAGTATTTT | CASRGPSVTDTQYF
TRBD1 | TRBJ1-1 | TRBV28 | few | TGTGCCAGCAGTTTTGGGACAGACACTGAAGCTTTCTTT | CASSFGTDTEAFF
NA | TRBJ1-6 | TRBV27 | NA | TGTGCCAGCAGTTCACCAGGGTGGAGTTCACCCCTCCACTTT | CASSSPGWSSPLHF
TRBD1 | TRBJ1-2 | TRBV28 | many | TGTGCCAGCAGCCAGGCTACCGGGACAGCCTATGGCTACACCTTC | CASSQATGTAYGYTF